Included here is one T cell receptor beta chain sequence, with context. The antigen is undetermined. The protocol was immunoSEQ multiplex PCR, while the TCRdb copy is restricted to in-frame clones and leaves out a portion. The data show roughly 200,000 clones, with about 81% seen just once and 0.95% to 1.5% held by the top ten. Trimming at V came to 4 bases and at J to 6 bases, leaving 7 bases not matched to a gene. The CDR3 length is 15 residues. Germline V lookup: CDR1 SEHNR, CDR2 FQNEAQ (reference sequence). The sample originates from a study of cytomegalovirus exposure and HLA in healthy donors. General study points: CMV antigen specificity of a few CMV-associated chains was confirmed in vitro.

The sample comprised PBMCs. The chain employs TRBV7-9 and TRBJ2-7, with 12 bases aligning to TRBD1. This clonotype was sampled from a young woman in good health and CMV-seronegative. The CDR3 region is CASSSPGQGASEQYF. CDR3 nucleotides: TGTGCCAGCAGCTCCCCGGGACAGGGGGCCAGCGAGCAGTACTTC.